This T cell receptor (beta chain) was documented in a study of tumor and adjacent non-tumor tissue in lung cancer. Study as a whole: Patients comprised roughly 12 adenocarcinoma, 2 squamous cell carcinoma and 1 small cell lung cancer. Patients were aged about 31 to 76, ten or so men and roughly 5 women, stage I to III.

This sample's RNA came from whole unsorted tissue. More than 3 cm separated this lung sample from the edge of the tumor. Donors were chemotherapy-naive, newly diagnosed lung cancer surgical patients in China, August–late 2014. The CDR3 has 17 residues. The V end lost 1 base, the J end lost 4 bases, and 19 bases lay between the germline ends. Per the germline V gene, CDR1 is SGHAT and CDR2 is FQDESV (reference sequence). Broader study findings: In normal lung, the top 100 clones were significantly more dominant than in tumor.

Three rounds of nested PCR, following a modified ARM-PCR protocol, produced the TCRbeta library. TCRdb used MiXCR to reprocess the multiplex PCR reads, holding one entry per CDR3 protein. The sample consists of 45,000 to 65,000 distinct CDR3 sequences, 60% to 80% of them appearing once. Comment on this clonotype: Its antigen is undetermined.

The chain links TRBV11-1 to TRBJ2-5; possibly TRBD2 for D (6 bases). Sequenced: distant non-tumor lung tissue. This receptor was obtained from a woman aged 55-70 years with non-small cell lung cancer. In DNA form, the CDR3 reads TGTGCCAGCAGCTTAGGCAACGGGAGAGGGCCCGGAGAGACCCAGTACTTC. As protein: CASSLGNGRGPGETQYF.